The rows below give T cell receptor beta chains drawn from one sample of a study of regulatory T cells in long-lasting Graves disease. Using its own MiXCR run on the multiplex PCR reads, TCRdb lists one record per CDR3 protein. The data contain 510,000 or so distinct CDR3 sequences, 12% of them singletons. This same sample was also taken into another study, of T cells in Graves' hyperthyroidism and ophthalmopathy.

Sequencing used peripheral blood mononuclear cells (PBMCs), obtained at new diagnosis, from a patient treated with antithyroid drugs. The receptor set was obtained from a woman in her 30s with Graves disease. Both conserved end residues are part of each CDR3. Fields, in order: clone size, D gene, J gene, V gene, CDR3 length, CDR3 protein, CDR3 DNA. The D gene is left open where the match is weak. Clone size is shown for a subset of rows, as once, few, many or a class of expanded clone.

clone_size: many
d_call: .
j_call: TRBJ2-7
v_call: TRBV28
cdr3_length: 17
cdr3_aa: CASSPIDRDHLGYEQYF
cdr3_nt: TGTGCCAGCAGTCCGATCGACCGGGACCACCTCGGGTACGAGCAGTACTTC

clone_size: .
d_call: .
j_call: TRBJ2-7
v_call: TRBV6-5
cdr3_length: 14
cdr3_aa: CASSYSQSRSEQYF
cdr3_nt: TGTGCCAGCAGTTACTCGCAGAGCCGGAGCGAGCAGTACTTC

clone_size: many
d_call: TRBD1
j_call: TRBJ1-2
v_call: TRBV27
cdr3_length: 14
cdr3_aa: CASSVQGAGYGYTF
cdr3_nt: TGTGCCAGCAGTGTACAGGGGGCTGGCTATGGCTACACCTTC

clone_size: many
d_call: .
j_call: TRBJ1-4
v_call: TRBV4-3
cdr3_length: 17
cdr3_aa: CASSQGLDSSANEKLFF
cdr3_nt: TGCGCCAGCAGCCAGGGACTAGACAGTTCGGCTAATGAAAAACTGTTTTTT

clone_size: .
d_call: TRBD2
j_call: TRBJ2-7
v_call: TRBV10-2
cdr3_length: 15
cdr3_aa: CASSGSGTSLYEQYF
cdr3_nt: TGCGCCAGCAGCGGATCCGGGACTAGCTTGTACGAGCAGTACTTC

clone_size: many
d_call: TRBD2
j_call: TRBJ2-7
v_call: TRBV28
cdr3_length: 16
cdr3_aa: CASSLSVSGSTHEQYF
cdr3_nt: TGTGCCAGCAGTTTATCAGTTAGCGGGAGCACCCACGAGCAGTACTTC

clone_size: .
d_call: .
j_call: TRBJ1-5
v_call: TRBV6-1
cdr3_length: 18
cdr3_aa: CASTSQTGGQRGNRPQHF
cdr3_nt: TGTGCCAGCACCTCCCAAACTGGGGGGCAGAGGGGCAATCGGCCCCAGCATTTT

clone_size: many
d_call: .
j_call: TRBJ1-1
v_call: TRBV2
cdr3_length: 13
cdr3_aa: CASTLGSNTEAFF
cdr3_nt: TGTGCCAGCACACTGGGAAGTAACACTGAAGCTTTCTTT

clone_size: few
d_call: TRBD2
j_call: TRBJ2-1
v_call: TRBV18
cdr3_length: 14
cdr3_aa: CASSPPTSGRKQFF
cdr3_nt: TGTGCCAGCTCACCACCAACTAGCGGGAGAAAGCAGTTCTTC

clone_size: many
d_call: .
j_call: TRBJ2-5
v_call: TRBV7-6
cdr3_length: 16
cdr3_aa: CASSPPGQGSTETQYF
cdr3_nt: TGTGCCAGCAGCCCCCCCGGGCAGGGAAGTACAGAGACCCAGTACTTC

clone_size: many
d_call: TRBD1
j_call: TRBJ2-1
v_call: TRBV6-5
cdr3_length: 16
cdr3_aa: CASSLLPSTGKGEQFF
cdr3_nt: TGTGCCAGCAGTTTGTTACCCTCGACAGGGAAGGGGGAGCAGTTCTTC

clone_size: many
d_call: .
j_call: TRBJ1-5
v_call: TRBV18
cdr3_length: 15
cdr3_aa: CASSPNGYRNQPQHF
cdr3_nt: TGTGCCAGCTCACCAAACGGGTATCGCAATCAGCCCCAGCATTTT

clone_size: many
d_call: TRBD1
j_call: TRBJ1-2
v_call: TRBV18
cdr3_length: 16
cdr3_aa: CASSPGTGDMGYGYTF
cdr3_nt: TGTGCCAGCTCACCCGGGACAGGGGATATGGGATATGGCTACACCTTC

clone_size: many
d_call: .
j_call: TRBJ1-6
v_call: TRBV15
cdr3_length: 15
cdr3_aa: CATSRRDQASSPLHF
cdr3_nt: TGTGCCACCAGCAGACGGGACCAAGCAAGTTCACCCCTCCACTTT

clone_size: many
d_call: .
j_call: TRBJ2-1
v_call: TRBV4-3
cdr3_length: 17
cdr3_aa: CASSQDPIGGKRNEQFF
cdr3_nt: TGCGCCAGCAGCCAAGACCCAATAGGGGGGAAGAGGAATGAGCAGTTCTTC